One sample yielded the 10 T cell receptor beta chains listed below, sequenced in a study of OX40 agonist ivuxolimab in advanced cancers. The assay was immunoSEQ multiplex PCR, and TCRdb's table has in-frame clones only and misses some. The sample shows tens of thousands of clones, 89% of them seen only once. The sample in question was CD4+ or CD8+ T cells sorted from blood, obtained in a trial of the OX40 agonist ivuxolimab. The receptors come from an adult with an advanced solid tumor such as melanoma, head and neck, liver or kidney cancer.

Here the CDR3 DNA reads TGTGCCAGCAGCCGCCCGGCTACTTCACAAGAGACCCAGTACTTC. This codes for CASSRPATSQETQYF. The V gene is TRBV7-6, the J gene TRBJ2-5; D is unresolved. From germline, CDR1 is SGHVS and CDR2 FNYEAQ. This CDR3 is 15 amino acids long. V shed 5 bases and J shed 2 bases, with 15 bases lying between them.

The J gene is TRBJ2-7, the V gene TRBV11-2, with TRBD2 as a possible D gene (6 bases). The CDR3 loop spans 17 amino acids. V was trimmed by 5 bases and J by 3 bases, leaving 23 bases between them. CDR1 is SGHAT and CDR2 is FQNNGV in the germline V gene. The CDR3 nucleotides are TGTGCCAGCAGCCTCCCCGTGGGGCTAGCGACCGACTACGAGCAGTACTTC. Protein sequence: CASSLPVGLATDYEQYF.

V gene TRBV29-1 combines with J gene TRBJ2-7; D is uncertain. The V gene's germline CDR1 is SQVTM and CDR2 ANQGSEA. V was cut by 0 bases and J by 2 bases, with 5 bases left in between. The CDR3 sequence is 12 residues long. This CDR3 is CSVEEGTYEQYF. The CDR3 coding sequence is TGCAGCGTTGAAGAGGGGACCTACGAGCAGTACTTC.

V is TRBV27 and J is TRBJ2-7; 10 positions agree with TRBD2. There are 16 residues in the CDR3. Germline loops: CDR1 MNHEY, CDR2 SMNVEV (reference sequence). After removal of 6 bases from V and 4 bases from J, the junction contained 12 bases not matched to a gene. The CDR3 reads CASSPTHSGRAYEQYF. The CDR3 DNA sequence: TGTGCCAGCAGCCCAACCCACAGCGGGAGGGCATACGAGCAGTACTTC.

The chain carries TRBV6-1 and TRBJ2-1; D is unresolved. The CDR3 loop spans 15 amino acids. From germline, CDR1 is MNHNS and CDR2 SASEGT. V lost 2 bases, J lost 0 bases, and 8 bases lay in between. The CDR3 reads CASSERPYSYNEQFF. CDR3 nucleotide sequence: TGTGCCAGCAGTGAAAGACCCTACTCCTACAATGAGCAGTTCTTC.

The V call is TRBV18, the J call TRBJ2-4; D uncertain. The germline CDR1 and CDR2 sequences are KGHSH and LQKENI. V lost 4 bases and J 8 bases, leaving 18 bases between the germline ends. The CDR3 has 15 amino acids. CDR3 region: CASSLGDVILDIQYF. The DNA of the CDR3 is TGTGCCAGCTCACTGGGCGACGTAATCTTGGACATTCAGTACTTC.

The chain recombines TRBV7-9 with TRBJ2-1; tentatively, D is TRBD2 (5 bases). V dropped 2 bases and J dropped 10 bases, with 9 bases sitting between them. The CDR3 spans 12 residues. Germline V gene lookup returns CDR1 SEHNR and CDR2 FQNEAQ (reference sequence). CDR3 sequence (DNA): TGTGCCAGCAGCTTAAACGGGAACGAGCAGTTCTTC. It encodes CASSLNGNEQFF.

The CDR3 sequence: CASSFSPGTEAFF. CDR3 sequence (DNA): TGTGCCAGCAGCTTTTCCCCCGGCACTGAAGCTTTCTTT. The rearrangement links TRBV5-5 to TRBJ1-1; D gene unclear. CDR1 and CDR2 from the germline V gene are SGHKS and YYEKEE (reference sequence). The CDR3 contains 13 residues. The ends were cut back, 2 bases at V and 4 bases at J, with 9 bases in the middle. Looking up the rest from reference TRBV5-5 and TRBJ1-1 gives the full variable domain: DAGVTQSPTHLIKTRGQQVTLRCSPISGHKSVSWYQQVLGQGPQFIFQYYEKEERGRGNFPDRFSARQFPNYSSELNVNALLLGDSALYLCASSFSPGTEAFFGQGTRLTVV.

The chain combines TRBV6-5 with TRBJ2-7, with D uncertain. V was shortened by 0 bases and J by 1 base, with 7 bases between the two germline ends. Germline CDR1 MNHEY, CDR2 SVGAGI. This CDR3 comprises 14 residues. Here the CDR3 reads CASSYSPESYEQYF. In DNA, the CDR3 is TGTGCCAGCAGTTACTCCCCGGAATCCTACGAGCAGTACTTC.

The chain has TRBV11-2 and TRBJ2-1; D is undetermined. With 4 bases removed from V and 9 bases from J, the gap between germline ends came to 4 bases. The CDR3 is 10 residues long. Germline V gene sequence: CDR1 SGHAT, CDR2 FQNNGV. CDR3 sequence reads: CASSSGEQFF. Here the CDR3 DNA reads TGTGCCAGCAGCTCCGGTGAGCAGTTCTTC.